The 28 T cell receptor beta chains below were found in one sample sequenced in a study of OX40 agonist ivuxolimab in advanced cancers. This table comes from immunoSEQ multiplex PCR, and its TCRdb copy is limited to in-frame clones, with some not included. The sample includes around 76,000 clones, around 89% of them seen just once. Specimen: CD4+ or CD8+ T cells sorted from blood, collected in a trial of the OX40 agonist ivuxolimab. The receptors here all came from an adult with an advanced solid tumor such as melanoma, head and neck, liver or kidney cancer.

CDR3 amino acids: CASSEGRRHTDTQYF. CDR3 DNA sequence: TGTGCCAGCAGTGAAGGACGGAGACACACAGATACGCAGTATTTT. The V gene is TRBV25-1, the J gene TRBJ2-3; D gene uncertain. Looked up from germline, CDR1 is MGHDK and CDR2 is SYGVNS. The CDR3 is 15 amino acids. V shed 2 bases and J shed 2 bases, with 11 bases lying between them.

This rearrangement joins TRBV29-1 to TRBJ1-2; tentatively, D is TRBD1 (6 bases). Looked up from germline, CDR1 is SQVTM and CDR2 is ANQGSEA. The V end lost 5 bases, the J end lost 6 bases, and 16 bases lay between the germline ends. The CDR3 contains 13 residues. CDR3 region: CSVLGGFYDGYTF. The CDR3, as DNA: TGCAGCGTTCTCGGGGGCTTTTATGATGGCTACACCTTC.

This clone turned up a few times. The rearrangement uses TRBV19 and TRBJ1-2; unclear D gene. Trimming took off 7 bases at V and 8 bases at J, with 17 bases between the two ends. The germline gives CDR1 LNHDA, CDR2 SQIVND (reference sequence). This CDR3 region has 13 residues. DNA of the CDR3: TGTGCCAGTACCCTTAACCCGTTGAGGGGCTACACCTTC. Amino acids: CASTLNPLRGYTF.

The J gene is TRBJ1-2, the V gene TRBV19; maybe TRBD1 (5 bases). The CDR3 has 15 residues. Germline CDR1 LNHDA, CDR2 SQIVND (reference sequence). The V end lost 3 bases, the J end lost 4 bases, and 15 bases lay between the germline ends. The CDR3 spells CASSILTANAYGYTF. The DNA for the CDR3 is TGTGCCAGTAGTATTCTGACAGCGAACGCCTATGGCTACACCTTC.

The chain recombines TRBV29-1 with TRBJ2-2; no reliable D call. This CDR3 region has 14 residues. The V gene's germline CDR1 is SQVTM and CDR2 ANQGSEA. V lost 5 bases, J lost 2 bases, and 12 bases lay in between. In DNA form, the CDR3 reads TGCAGCGTTAACCAGGACCGTAACACCGGGGAGCTGTTTTTT. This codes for CSVNQDRNTGELFF.

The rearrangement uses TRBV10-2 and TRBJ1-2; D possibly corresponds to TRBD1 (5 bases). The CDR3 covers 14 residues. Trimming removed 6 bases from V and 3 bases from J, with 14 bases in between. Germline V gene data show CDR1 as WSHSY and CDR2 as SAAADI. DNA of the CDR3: TGCGCCAGCAGACGCGGGACTTCCGACTATGGCTACACCTTC. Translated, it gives CASRRGTSDYGYTF.

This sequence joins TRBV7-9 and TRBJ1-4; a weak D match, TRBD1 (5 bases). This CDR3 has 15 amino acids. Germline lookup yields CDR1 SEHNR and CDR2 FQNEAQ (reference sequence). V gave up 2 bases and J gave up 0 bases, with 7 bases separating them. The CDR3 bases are TGTGCCAGCAGCTTATTAGGGGCAACTAATGAAAAACTGTTTTTT. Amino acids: CASSLLGATNEKLFF.

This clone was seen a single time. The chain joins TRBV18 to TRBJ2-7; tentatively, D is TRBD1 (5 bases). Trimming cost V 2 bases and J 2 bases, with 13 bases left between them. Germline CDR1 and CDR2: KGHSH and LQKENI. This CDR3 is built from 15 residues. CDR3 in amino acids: CASSPDSKLPYEQYF. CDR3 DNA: TGTGCCAGCTCACCAGACAGTAAACTTCCCTACGAGCAGTACTTC.

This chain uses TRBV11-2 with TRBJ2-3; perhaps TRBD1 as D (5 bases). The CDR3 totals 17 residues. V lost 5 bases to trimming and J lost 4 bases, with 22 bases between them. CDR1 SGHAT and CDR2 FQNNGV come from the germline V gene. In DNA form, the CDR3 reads TGTGCCAGCAGCCACATAAAGGGATGGGGCCGAGCAGATACGCAGTATTTT. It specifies CASSHIKGWGRADTQYF.

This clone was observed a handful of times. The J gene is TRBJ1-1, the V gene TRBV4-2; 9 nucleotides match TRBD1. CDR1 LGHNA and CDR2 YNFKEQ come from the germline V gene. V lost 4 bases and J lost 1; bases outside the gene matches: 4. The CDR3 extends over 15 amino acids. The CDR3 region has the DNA TGTGCCAGCAGCCGAGAGACAGGGGGGAACACTGAAGCTTTCTTT. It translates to CASSRETGGNTEAFF.

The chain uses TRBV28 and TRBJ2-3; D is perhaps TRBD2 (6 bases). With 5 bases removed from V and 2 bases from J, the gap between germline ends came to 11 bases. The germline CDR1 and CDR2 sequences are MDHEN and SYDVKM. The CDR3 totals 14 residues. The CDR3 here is CASSGGGVTDTQYF. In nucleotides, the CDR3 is TGTGCCAGCAGTGGGGGAGGAGTCACAGATACGCAGTATTTT.

CDR3 coding DNA: TGTGCCAGCAGCGTGCGGACTAGCACAGATACGCAGTATTTT. It yields the protein CASSVRTSTDTQYF. The rearrangement joins TRBV7-9 to TRBJ2-3; tentative D call: TRBD2 (5 bases). The CDR3 is made up of 14 amino acids. Germline V gene data show CDR1 as SEHNR and CDR2 as FQNEAQ (reference sequence). V lost 5 bases, J lost 0 bases, and 9 bases lay in between.

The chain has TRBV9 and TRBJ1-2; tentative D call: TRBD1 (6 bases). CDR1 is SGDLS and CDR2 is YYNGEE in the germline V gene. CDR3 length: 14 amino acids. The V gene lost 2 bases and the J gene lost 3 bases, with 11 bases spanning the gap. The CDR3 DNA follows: TGTGCCAGCAGCGTCGCAGGGGCCCACTATGGCTACACCTTC. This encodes CASSVAGAHYGYTF.

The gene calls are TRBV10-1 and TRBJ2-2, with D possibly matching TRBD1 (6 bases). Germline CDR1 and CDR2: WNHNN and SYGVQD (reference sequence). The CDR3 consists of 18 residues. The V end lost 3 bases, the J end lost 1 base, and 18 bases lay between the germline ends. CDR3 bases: TGCGCCAGCAGTGAAGATCCGACCGGGACACAGAACACCGGGGAGCTGTTTTTT. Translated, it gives CASSEDPTGTQNTGELFF.

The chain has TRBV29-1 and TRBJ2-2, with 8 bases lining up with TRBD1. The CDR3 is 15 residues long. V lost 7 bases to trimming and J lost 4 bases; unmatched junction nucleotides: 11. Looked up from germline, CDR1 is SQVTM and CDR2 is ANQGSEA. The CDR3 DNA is TGCAGCGCAAGACGTCGACAGGGGACCACCGGGGAGCTGTTTTTT. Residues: CSARRRQGTTGELFF.

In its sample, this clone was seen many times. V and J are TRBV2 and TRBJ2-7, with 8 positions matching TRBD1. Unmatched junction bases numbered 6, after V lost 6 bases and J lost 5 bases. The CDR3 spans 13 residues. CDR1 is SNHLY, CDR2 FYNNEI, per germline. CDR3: CASRTGVYDEQYF. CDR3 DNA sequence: TGTGCCAGCAGGACAGGGGTTTATGACGAGCAGTACTTC. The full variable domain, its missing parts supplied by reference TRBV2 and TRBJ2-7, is EPEVTQTPSHQVTQMGQEVILRCVPISNHLYFYWYRQILGQKVEFLVSFYNNEISEKSEIFDDQFSVERPDGSNFTLKIRSTKLEDSAMYFCASRTGVYDEQYFGPGTRLTVT.

As DNA, the CDR3 is TGCGCCAGCAGTGAGACCGGGGGCCTGGAAGAGACCCAGTACTTC. Translating gives CASSETGGLEETQYF. The chain combines TRBV10-1 with TRBJ2-5; either TRBD1 or TRBD2 may fit D (6 bases each). Germline V lookup: CDR1 WNHNN, CDR2 SYGVQD (reference sequence). V gave up 2 bases and J gave up 3 bases, with 13 bases separating them. The CDR3 has 15 residues.

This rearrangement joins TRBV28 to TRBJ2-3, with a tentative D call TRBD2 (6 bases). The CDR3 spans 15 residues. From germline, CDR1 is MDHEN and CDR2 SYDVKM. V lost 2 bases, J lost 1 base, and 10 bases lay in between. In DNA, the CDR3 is TGTGCCAGCAGTTTAAGACTAGGCCGCACAGATACGCAGTATTTT. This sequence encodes CASSLRLGRTDTQYF. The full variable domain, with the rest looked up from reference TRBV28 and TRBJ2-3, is DVKVTQSSRYLVKRTGEKVFLECVQDMDHENMFWYRQDPGLGLRLIYFSYDVKMKEKGDIPEGYSVSREKKERFSLILESASTNQTSMYLCASSLRLGRTDTQYFGPGTRLTVL.

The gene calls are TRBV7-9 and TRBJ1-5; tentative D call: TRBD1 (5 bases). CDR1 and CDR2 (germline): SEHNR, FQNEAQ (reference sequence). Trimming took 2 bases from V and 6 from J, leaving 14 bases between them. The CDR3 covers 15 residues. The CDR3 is CASSLPRAPGQPQHF. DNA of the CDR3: TGTGCCAGCAGCTTACCCAGGGCTCCCGGTCAGCCCCAGCATTTT. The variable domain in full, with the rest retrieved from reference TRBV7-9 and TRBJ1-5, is DTGVSQNPRHKITKRGQNVTFRCDPISEHNRLYWYRQTLGQGPEFLTYFQNEAQLEKSRLLSDRFSAERPKGSFSTLEIQRTEQGDSAMYLCASSLPRAPGQPQHFGDGTRLSIL.

The CDR3 reads CASTRTGGADTQYF. CDR3 DNA sequence: TGCGCCAGCACCCGGACAGGGGGCGCAGATACGCAGTATTTT. The chain uses TRBV5-1 and TRBJ2-3; 11 bases align to TRBD1. Germline V lookup: CDR1 SGHRS, CDR2 YFSETQ. The V gene end was trimmed by 6 bases and the J gene end by 4 bases; junction bases not matched to a gene: 4. This CDR3 has 14 amino acids. Full variable domain (outside the CDR3, taken from reference TRBV5-1 and TRBJ2-3): KAGVTQTPRYLIKTRGQQVTLSCSPISGHRSVSWYQQTPGQGLQFLFEYFSETQRNKGNFPGRFSGRQFSNSRSEMNVSTLELGDSALYLCASTRTGGADTQYFGPGTRLTVL.

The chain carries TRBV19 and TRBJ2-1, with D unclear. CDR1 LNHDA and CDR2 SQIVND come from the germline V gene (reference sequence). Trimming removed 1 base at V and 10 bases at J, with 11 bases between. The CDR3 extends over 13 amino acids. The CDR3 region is CASSIVAGGEQFF. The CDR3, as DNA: TGTGCCAGTAGTATAGTGGCCGGTGGCGAGCAGTTCTTC.

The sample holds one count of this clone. CDR3: CSAVTSGLQEQFF. CDR3 coding DNA: TGCAGCGCTGTGACTAGCGGACTACAAGAGCAGTTCTTC. The gene calls are TRBV29-1 and TRBJ2-1; 9 nucleotides line up with TRBD2. Unmatched junction bases numbered 11, after V lost 7 bases and J lost 10 bases. The CDR3 covers 13 residues. CDR1 and CDR2 (germline): SQVTM, ANQGSEA.

CDR3 protein: CASSNPGTSRTGELFF. The CDR3 nucleotides are TGTGCCAGCAGCAACCCCGGGACTAGTCGAACCGGGGAGCTGTTTTTT. The V and J genes are TRBV7-9 and TRBJ2-2, with 8 bases matching TRBD2. Germline V CDR1 and CDR2: SEHNR, FQNEAQ (reference sequence). After removal of 5 bases from V and 5 bases from J, the junction contained 10 bases not matched to a gene. The CDR3 length is 16 residues.

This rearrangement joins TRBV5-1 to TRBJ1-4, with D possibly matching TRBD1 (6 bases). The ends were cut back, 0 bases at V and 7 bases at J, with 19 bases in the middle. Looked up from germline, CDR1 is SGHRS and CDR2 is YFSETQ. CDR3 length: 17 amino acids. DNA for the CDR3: TGCGCCAGCAGCTTGGCGCTGGACAGTGGGGCAAGTGAAAAACTGTTTTTT. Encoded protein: CASSLALDSGASEKLFF.

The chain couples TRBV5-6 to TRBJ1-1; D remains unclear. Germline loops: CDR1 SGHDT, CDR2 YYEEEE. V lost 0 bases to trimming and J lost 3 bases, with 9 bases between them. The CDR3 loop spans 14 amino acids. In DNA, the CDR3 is TGTGCCAGCAGCTTGGCGGACTGGGACACTGAAGCTTTCTTT. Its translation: CASSLADWDTEAFF.

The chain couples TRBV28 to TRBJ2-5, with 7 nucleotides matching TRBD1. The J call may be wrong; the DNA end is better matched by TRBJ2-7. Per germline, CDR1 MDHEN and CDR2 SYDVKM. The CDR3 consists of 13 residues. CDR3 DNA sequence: TGTGCCAGCAGACAGACAGGGTACTACGAGCAGTACTTC. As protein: CASRQTGYYEQYF.

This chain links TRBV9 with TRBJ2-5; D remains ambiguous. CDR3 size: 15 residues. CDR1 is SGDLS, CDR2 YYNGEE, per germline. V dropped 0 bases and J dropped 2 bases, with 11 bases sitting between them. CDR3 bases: TGTGCCAGCAGCGTAGAGGTCCACCGGCAAGAGACCCAGTACTTC. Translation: CASSVEVHRQETQYF.

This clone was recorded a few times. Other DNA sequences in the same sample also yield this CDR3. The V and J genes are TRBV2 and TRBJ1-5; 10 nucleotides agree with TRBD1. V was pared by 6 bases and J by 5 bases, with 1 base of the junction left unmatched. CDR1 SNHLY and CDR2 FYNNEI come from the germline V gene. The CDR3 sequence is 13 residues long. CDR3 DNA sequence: TGTGCCAGCAGGGGGACAGGGGATCAGCCCCAGCATTTT. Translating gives CASRGTGDQPQHF. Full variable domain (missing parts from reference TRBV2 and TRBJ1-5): EPEVTQTPSHQVTQMGQEVILRCVPISNHLYFYWYRQILGQKVEFLVSFYNNEISEKSEIFDDQFSVERPDGSNFTLKIRSTKLEDSAMYFCASRGTGDQPQHFGDGTRLSIL.